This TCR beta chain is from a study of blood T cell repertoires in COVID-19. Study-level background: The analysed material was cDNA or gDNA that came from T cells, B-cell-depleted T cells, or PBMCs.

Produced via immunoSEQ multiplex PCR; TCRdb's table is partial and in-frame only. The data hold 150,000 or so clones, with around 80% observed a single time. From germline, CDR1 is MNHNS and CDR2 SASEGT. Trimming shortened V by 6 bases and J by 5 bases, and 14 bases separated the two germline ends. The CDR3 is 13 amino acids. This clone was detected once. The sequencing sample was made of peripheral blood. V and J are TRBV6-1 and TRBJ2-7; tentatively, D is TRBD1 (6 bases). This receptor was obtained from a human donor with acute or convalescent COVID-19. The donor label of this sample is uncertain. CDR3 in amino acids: CASSDPGQHEQYF. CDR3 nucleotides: TGTGCCAGCAGCGACCCGGGACAACACGAGCAGTACTTC.